Listed here are 25 T cell receptor beta chains from one sample, sequenced in a study of T cell responses to AZD1222 COVID-19 vaccine. The table came from immunoSEQ multiplex PCR; TCRdb's copy has only in-frame clones and leaves some out. The sample holds some 170,000 clones; approximately 91% are singletons and the top ten take about 1.7%. The specimen was peripheral blood, collected 28 days after the second AZD1222 dose. The receptor set was obtained from an adult who received the AZD1222 COVID-19 vaccine.

V and J are TRBV12-3 or TRBV12-4 and TRBJ2-2; D unclear. The ends were cut back, 8 bases at V and 0 bases at J, with 7 bases in the middle. This CDR3 is built from 13 residues. The CDR3 protein is CASGRTNTGELFF. Written as DNA, the CDR3 is TGTGCCAGCGGACGGACGAACACCGGGGAGCTGTTTTTT.

The gene calls are TRBV4-1 and TRBJ1-5; D is uncertain. The CDR3 consists of 14 residues. Trimming took off 5 bases at V and 7 bases at J, with 15 bases between the two ends. The V gene's germline CDR1 is MGHRA and CDR2 YSYEKL. The CDR3 nucleotides read TGCGCCAGCAGCACGACTGCCCTCGGACAGCCCCAGCATTTT. Its protein product is CASSTTALGQPQHF.

The rearrangement joins TRBV4-1 to TRBJ1-2; tentative D call: TRBD1 (5 bases). The germline V and J ends were trimmed by 1 base and 8 bases, with 14 bases remaining between them. CDR1 MGHRA and CDR2 YSYEKL come from the germline V gene. This CDR3 spans 14 amino acids. The CDR3 coding sequence is TGCGCCAGCAGCCAAGGGGTGACAGAATGGGGCTACACCTTC. Its protein product is CASSQGVTEWGYTF.

This sequence joins TRBV11-2 and TRBJ1-3; D may be TRBD1 (5 bases). CDR1 is SGHAT and CDR2 is FQNNGV in the germline V gene. This CDR3 is built from 15 residues. Deletions cut 2 bases from V and 4 bases from J, with 12 bases between. Here the CDR3 DNA reads TGTGCCAGCAGCTTAAGTCAGGGCCGCGGAAACACCATATATTTT. It is translated as CASSLSQGRGNTIYF.

The J gene is TRBJ2-2, the V gene TRBV12-3 or TRBV12-4; D remains unclear. The CDR3 runs 13 residues. The ends were cut back, 4 bases at V and 10 bases at J, with 13 bases in the middle. CDR3 coding DNA: TGTGCCAGCAGTTCTTACCTGATTCAGGAGCTGTTTTTT. Protein: CASSSYLIQELFF.

The rearrangement joins TRBV6-1 to TRBJ1-2, with no clear D. This CDR3 is 12 amino acids long. The V end was cut by 3 bases, the J end by 4 bases, with 6 bases between. CDR1 and CDR2 (germline): MNHNS, SASEGT. The chain's CDR3 is CASSEEGYGYTF. In DNA form, the CDR3 reads TGTGCCAGCAGTGAGGAGGGCTATGGCTACACCTTC.

This rearrangement joins TRBV6-5 to TRBJ2-2, with 11 positions matching TRBD1. V gave up 6 bases and J gave up 6 bases; unmatched junction bases: 6. CDR3 length: 15 amino acids. Germline CDR1 MNHEY, CDR2 SVGAGI. Written as DNA, the CDR3 is TGTGCCAGCAGACGGGACAGGGGGATGGCCGGGGAGCTGTTTTTT. This encodes CASRRDRGMAGELFF.

The CDR3, as DNA: TGTGCCAGCAGCCTCGGACAGGGGTCACCCCTCCACTTT. It yields the protein CASSLGQGSPLHF. V is TRBV7-2 and J is TRBJ1-6, with 9 bases aligning to TRBD1. Germline CDR1 SGHTA, CDR2 FQGNSA. The ends lost 5 bases at V and 10 bases at J; junction bases unmatched: 3. There are 13 residues in the CDR3.

V usage is TRBV2 and J usage is TRBJ2-1, with a weak D call TRBD2 (6 bases). CDR3 length: 15 residues. V lost 6 bases to trimming and J lost 0 bases, with 12 bases between them. From germline, CDR1 is SNHLY and CDR2 FYNNEI. The CDR3 sequence is CASSVSGSSYNEQFF. The CDR3, as DNA: TGTGCCAGCAGCGTTAGCGGAAGCTCCTACAATGAGCAGTTCTTC.

The chain couples TRBV4-3 to TRBJ2-3, with unresolved D. The CDR3 is 15 amino acids. CDR1 LGHNA and CDR2 YSLEER come from the germline V gene. The ends were cut back, 1 base at V and 0 bases at J, with 8 bases in the middle. For the CDR3, the DNA is TGCGCCAGCAGCCAAGCCACTCTAAGCACAGATACGCAGTATTTT. Translating it yields CASSQATLSTDTQYF.

The chain joins TRBV9 to TRBJ2-7, with D hard to call. This CDR3 comprises 14 residues. The germline gives CDR1 SGDLS, CDR2 YYNGEE. With 0 bases removed from V and 1 base from J, the gap between germline ends came to 8 bases. This CDR3 reads CASSVASHSYEQYF. The CDR3, as DNA: TGTGCCAGCAGCGTAGCCTCCCATTCCTACGAGCAGTACTTC.

The V gene is TRBV14, the J gene TRBJ2-5, with TRBD2 matching 7 bases. Per germline, CDR1 SGHDN and CDR2 FVKESK. This CDR3 is 18 amino acids long. The V gene end was trimmed by 6 bases and the J gene end by 2 bases; junction bases not matched to a gene: 18. CDR3 sequence reads: CASSHRRFRDYYQETQYF. The CDR3 bases are TGTGCCAGCAGTCATAGGCGCTTTCGGGACTACTATCAAGAGACCCAGTACTTC. The full variable domain, its missing parts supplied by reference TRBV14 and TRBJ2-5, is EAGVTQFPSHSVIEKGQTVTLRCDPISGHDNLYWYRRVMGKEIKFLLHFVKESKQDESGMPNNRFLAERTGGTYSTLKVQPAELEDSGVYFCASSHRRFRDYYQETQYFGPGTRLLVL.

This rearrangement joins TRBV7-2 to TRBJ2-7; 9 bases align to TRBD1. V lost 6 bases, J lost 4 bases, and 10 bases stayed unmatched. Germline CDR1 is SGHTA and CDR2 is FQGNSA. This CDR3 region has 15 residues. CDR3 region: CASSSLRDRAYEQYF. The CDR3, as DNA: TGTGCCAGCAGTTCCCTCCGGGACAGGGCGTACGAGCAGTACTTC. Using reference TRBV7-2 and TRBJ2-7 for the parts outside the CDR3, the full variable domain is GAGVSQSPSNKVTEKGKDVELRCDPISGHTALYWYRQSLGQGLEFLIYFQGNSAPDKSGLPSDRFSAERTGGSVSTLTIQRTQQEDSAVYLCASSSLRDRAYEQYFGPGTRLTVT.

The J gene is TRBJ1-4, the V gene TRBV4-3; D unresolved. The CDR3 has 15 residues. Germline CDR1 reads LGHNA; CDR2 reads YSLEER. V was cut by 0 bases and J by 13 bases, with 18 bases left in between. The CDR3 protein is CASSQDSVELAALFF. Here the CDR3 DNA reads TGCGCCAGCAGCCAAGACTCGGTGGAACTAGCAGCACTGTTTTTT.

The chain recombines TRBV4-1 with TRBJ1-1, with 9 bases fitting TRBD1. The CDR3 consists of 15 residues. Per the germline V gene, CDR1 is MGHRA and CDR2 is YSYEKL. V shed 2 bases and J 3 bases; nucleotides not matched to a gene: 4. In DNA form, the CDR3 reads TGCGCCAGCAGCCAACTACAGGGGGCCGACACTGAAGCTTTCTTT. Its translation is CASSQLQGADTEAFF.

CDR3 protein: CASSLSGRGQPQHF. The CDR3 DNA reads TGTGCCAGCAGCTTAAGTGGGAGGGGTCAGCCCCAGCATTTT. This chain links TRBV7-8 with TRBJ1-5; a possible D gene is TRBD1 (5 bases). The V and J ends lost 2 bases and 6 bases respectively, with 11 bases between them. The CDR3 loop spans 14 amino acids. Per germline, CDR1 SGHVS and CDR2 FQNEAQ.

The chain joins TRBV7-9 to TRBJ2-7, with 12 positions matching TRBD2. The trim removed 5 bases at V and 5 bases at J, leaving 19 bases unmatched. The germline gives CDR1 SEHNR, CDR2 FQNEAQ (reference sequence). The CDR3 length is 19 residues. The CDR3 region has the DNA TGTGCCAGCAGCACCACCTATCTAGCGGGAGGGGCGAGGACCGACGAGCAGTACTTC. This gives the protein CASSTTYLAGGARTDEQYF.

This chain uses TRBV6-5 with TRBJ2-5; maybe TRBD1 (5 bases). The CDR3 contains 14 residues. From germline, CDR1 is MNHEY and CDR2 SVGAGI. The germline V and J ends were trimmed by 6 bases and 3 bases, with 14 bases remaining between them. This CDR3 is CASRARQMEETQYF. For the CDR3, the DNA is TGTGCCAGCAGGGCCCGACAGATGGAAGAGACCCAGTACTTC.

The V and J genes are TRBV29-1 and TRBJ1-2; D is possibly TRBD1 (5 bases). The V and J ends lost 5 bases and 5 bases respectively, with 12 bases between them. Looked up from germline, CDR1 is SQVTM and CDR2 is ANQGSEA. CDR3 size: 12 residues. The CDR3 sequence: CSVRGTHYGYTF. In nucleotides, the CDR3 is TGCAGCGTTAGAGGGACTCATTATGGCTACACCTTC. The full variable domain, completed using reference TRBV29-1 and TRBJ1-2, is SAVISQKPSRDICQRGTSLTIQCQVDSQVTMMFWYRQQPGQSLTLIATANQGSEATYESGFVIDKFPISRPNLTFSTLTVSNMSPEDSSIYLCSVRGTHYGYTFGSGTRLTVV.

The chain recombines TRBV15 with TRBJ1-1; TRBD1 agrees at 7 bases. The CDR3 is made up of 15 amino acids. Germline CDR1 LNHNV, CDR2 YYDKDF (reference sequence). Trimming took 3 bases from V and 1 from J; bases not matched to a gene: 5. The CDR3 DNA is TGTGCCACCAGCAGCGGGGACAGTTGGAACACTGAAGCTTTCTTT. Translated, it gives CATSSGDSWNTEAFF.

This rearrangement joins TRBV5-5 to TRBJ1-1; 7 nucleotides agree with TRBD1. With V trimmed by 4 bases and J by 11 bases, 20 bases remained unmatched. The CDR3 is 16 amino acids. The germline V gene encodes CDR1 SGHKS and CDR2 YYEKEE (reference sequence). The CDR3 nucleotides read TGTGCCAGCAGCCTTACTACCGGGACAGTGATCCTGGAGGCTTTCTTT. This encodes CASSLTTGTVILEAFF.

The chain carries TRBV7-2 and TRBJ2-7; 7 positions agree with TRBD1. V lost 1 base and J lost 7; bases outside the gene matches: 7. The CDR3 sequence is 14 residues long. Per the germline V gene, CDR1 is SGHTA and CDR2 is FQGNSA. CDR3 DNA sequence: TGTGCCAGCAGCTTAGGGACAGGAGCTAGGGAGCAGTACTTC. Translating it yields CASSLGTGAREQYF.

This clone has just one count. This chain joins TRBV5-5 and TRBJ2-1; TRBD2 agrees at 10 bases. Germline-derived CDR1 and CDR2 are SGHKS and YYEKEE (reference sequence). V lost 0 bases, J lost 6 bases, and 3 bases stayed unmatched. The CDR3 spans 15 residues. CDR3 sequence: CASSLVLAGANEQFF. The CDR3 DNA reads TGTGCCAGCAGCTTGGTTCTAGCGGGAGCCAATGAGCAGTTCTTC.

The chain links TRBV19 to TRBJ2-2; tentatively, D is TRBD1 (6 bases). CDR1 and CDR2 (germline): LNHDA, SQIVND (reference sequence). This CDR3 has 16 amino acids. V was trimmed by 5 bases and J by 5 bases, leaving 18 bases between them. The CDR3 spells CASSYISGAMTGELFF. CDR3 DNA: TGTGCCAGTAGTTATATCTCAGGGGCCATGACCGGGGAGCTGTTTTTT.

The V and J genes are TRBV18 and TRBJ1-1; no reliable D call. The CDR3 loop spans 12 amino acids. The ends were cut back, 2 bases at V and 8 bases at J, with 9 bases in the middle. Per the germline V gene, CDR1 is KGHSH and CDR2 is LQKENI. CDR3 nucleotides: TGTGCCAGCTCACCAATAAAGGCAGAAGCTTTCTTT. It yields the protein CASSPIKAEAFF.